This T cell receptor (beta chain) was found in a study of tumour-infiltrating T cells in Burkitt lymphoma. Study context: Overall and progression-free survival were predicted by productive clonality.

Assay: immunoSEQ multiplex PCR; the TCRdb copy retains only in-frame clones and omits some. The sample has 14,000 or so clones, around 30% seen once; the top ten hold 6.2%. Per the germline V gene, CDR1 is SEHNR and CDR2 is FQNEAQ (reference sequence). The length of the CDR3 is 13 residues. V lost 0 bases and J 5 bases, leaving 7 bases between the germline ends. Sequencing was carried out using tumor tissue. This TCR derives from a human donor with diffuse large B-cell lymphoma. The chain combines TRBV7-9 with TRBJ2-5, with D tentatively TRBD2 (5 bases). DNA of the CDR3: TGTGCCAGCAGCTTAGCTCCGGGGGAGACCCAGTACTTC. Its protein is CASSLAPGETQYF.